What follows is one T cell receptor (beta chain) and its context. Antigen: not known. This CDR3 has 14 residues. V was cut by 6 bases and J by 8 bases, with 19 bases left in between. Germline CDR1 and CDR2: SGHTA and FQGNSA. The source of the sample is a study of T cell responses to AZD1222 COVID-19 vaccine. Study-wide results and limits: Among the donors, most were white British and more were female, and clonal diversity was possibly underestimated. Vaccination with two AZD1222 doses was followed by a rise in Spike-specific TCR breadth and depth.

TCRdb keeps only in-frame clones here, not all; method: immunoSEQ multiplex PCR. The table lists 160,000 or so clones, more than 80% of them singletons, with about 4.3% in the top ten. The rearrangement joins TRBV7-2 to TRBJ1-1; TRBD1 is a possible D gene (5 bases). This sequence was found in an adult who received the MenACWY meningococcal vaccine as a control. The material sequenced was peripheral blood, taken 28 days after the second dose of the MenACWY control vaccine. The CDR3 DNA is TGTGCCAGCAGTAGCATCGGGACGGCGTGGGAAGCTTTCTTT. The encoded protein is CASSSIGTAWEAFF. Full variable domain (remainder filled in from reference TRBV7-2 and TRBJ1-1): GAGVSQSPSNKVTEKGKDVELRCDPISGHTALYWYRQSLGQGLEFLIYFQGNSAPDKSGLPSDRFSAERTGGSVSTLTIQRTQQEDSAVYLCASSSIGTAWEAFFGQGTRLTVV.